These 26 T cell receptor beta chains share one sample of origin, sequenced in a study of shared T cell receptors in the human thymus. Method: immunoSEQ multiplex PCR; TCRdb's copy keeps in-frame clones and lacks some. The sample shows some 760,000 clones, 70% to 90% of them seen only once. These data were likewise used in another study, on human thymus T cells.

Input material: thymocytes. The receptors stem from a girl under two years old with a congenital heart defect.

The chain joins TRBV7-8 to TRBJ1-1, with a weak D call TRBD1 (6 bases). Trimming took 4 bases from V and 0 from J, leaving 18 bases between them. CDR3 length: 17 residues. The germline gives CDR1 SGHVS, CDR2 FQNEAQ. In DNA form, the CDR3 reads TGTGCCAGCAGCTCCTTAACTCAGCAGGGGATGAACACTGAAGCTTTCTTT. Protein: CASSSLTQQGMNTEAFF.

V and J are TRBV2 and TRBJ2-5, with TRBD2 matching over 10 bases. The J call is in doubt because the DNA end fits TRBJ2-7 better. CDR3 size: 15 residues. Germline CDR1 is SNHLY and CDR2 is FYNNEI. CDR3 bases: TGTGCCAGCAGTGGGAGTAGCGGGGGGCACTACGAGCAGTACTTC. It is translated as CASSGSSGGHYEQYF.

V is TRBV9 and J is TRBJ1-2; D ambiguous. The ends were cut back, 0 bases at V and 8 bases at J, with 11 bases in the middle. Germline V gene data show CDR1 as SGDLS and CDR2 as YYNGEE. This CDR3 region has 13 residues. CDR3 bases: TGTGCCAGCAGCGTAGTTTCTTACGGGGGCTACACCTTC. The encoded protein is CASSVVSYGGYTF.

This rearrangement joins TRBV5-1 to TRBJ1-1, with D possibly being TRBD1 (6 bases). V was cut by 1 base and J by 2 bases, with 12 bases left in between. The CDR3 consists of 15 residues. Germline assignment: CDR1 SGHRS and CDR2 YFSETQ. The CDR3: CASSLIRRGNTEAFF. The CDR3 DNA reads TGCGCCAGCAGCTTGATCCGCAGGGGCAACACTGAAGCTTTCTTT. Based on the CDR3 plus reference TRBV5-1 and TRBJ1-1, the full variable domain is KAGVTQTPRYLIKTRGQQVTLSCSPISGHRSVSWYQQTPGQGLQFLFEYFSETQRNKGNFPGRFSGRQFSNSRSEMNVSTLELGDSALYLCASSLIRRGNTEAFFGQGTRLTVV.

The chain has TRBV28 and TRBJ2-1; weak D call: TRBD2 (6 bases). This CDR3 has 16 residues. CDR1 and CDR2 from the germline V gene are MDHEN and SYDVKM. V was pared by 4 bases and J by 4 bases, with 17 bases between. The CDR3 loop reads CASSSRDSHQYNEQFF. Here the CDR3 DNA reads TGTGCCAGCAGTTCTCGGGACTCCCACCAATACAATGAGCAGTTCTTC. Combining the CDR3 with reference TRBV28 and TRBJ2-1 gives the whole variable domain DVKVTQSSRYLVKRTGEKVFLECVQDMDHENMFWYRQDPGLGLRLIYFSYDVKMKEKGDIPEGYSVSREKKERFSLILESASTNQTSMYLCASSSRDSHQYNEQFFGPGTRLTVL.

The rearrangement links TRBV28 to TRBJ2-7; D gene ambiguous. CDR1 is MDHEN and CDR2 is SYDVKM in the germline V gene. V was trimmed by 6 bases and J by 4 bases, leaving 13 bases between them. CDR3 size: 13 residues. The CDR3 is CASSSPSRYEQYF. As DNA, the CDR3 is TGTGCCAGCAGCAGCCCCAGCAGGTACGAGCAGTACTTC.

This chain connects TRBV27 to TRBJ1-1; 9 nucleotides align to TRBD1. J lost 2 bases, V lost 0 bases, and 19 bases had no gene match. Germline CDR1 is MNHEY and CDR2 is SMNVEV (reference sequence). This CDR3 has 21 residues. Here the CDR3 reads CASSLSKAGVQPDRGNTEAFF. CDR3 sequence (DNA): TGTGCCAGCAGTTTATCCAAGGCCGGTGTCCAGCCGGACAGGGGAAACACTGAAGCTTTCTTT.

This chain uses TRBV19 with TRBJ2-3, with D possibly TRBD2 on 7 matching bases. V dropped 8 bases and J dropped 2 bases, with 17 bases sitting between them. The CDR3 runs to 15 residues. Germline V lookup: CDR1 LNHDA, CDR2 SQIVND (reference sequence). In DNA form, the CDR3 reads TGTGCCAGTGTCTCCTCGCGGGGGCCCACAGATACGCAGTATTTT. Translated: CASVSSRGPTDTQYF.

The chain is built from TRBV5-5 and TRBJ2-7, with 9 nucleotides matching TRBD1. This CDR3 is 20 amino acids long. CDR1 SGHKS and CDR2 YYEKEE come from the germline V gene (reference sequence). Losses at the gene ends were 4 bases for V and 0 bases for J; bases not matched to a gene: 20. The CDR3 coding sequence is TGTGCCAGCAGCCCCCGCCGGCCCCTCACTGGGACAGGGTTCTCCTACGAGCAGTACTTC. Protein: CASSPRRPLTGTGFSYEQYF. Using reference TRBV5-5 and TRBJ2-7 for the parts outside the CDR3, the full variable domain is DAGVTQSPTHLIKTRGQQVTLRCSPISGHKSVSWYQQVLGQGPQFIFQYYEKEERGRGNFPDRFSARQFPNYSSELNVNALLLGDSALYLCASSPRRPLTGTGFSYEQYFGPGTRLTVT.

The CDR3 is CASSPTGTSGEAPNTGELFF. DNA of the CDR3: TGTGCCAGCAGCCCAACCGGGACTAGCGGGGAAGCGCCGAACACCGGGGAGCTGTTTTTT. The chain links TRBV11-3 to TRBJ2-2; 13 nucleotides align to TRBD2. Germline CDR1 SGHNT, CDR2 YENEEA. The CDR3 has 20 residues. J was trimmed by 0 bases and V by 5 bases; bases with no gene match: 12.

The V gene is TRBV15, the J gene TRBJ1-5; TRBD1 is a possible D gene (6 bases). V dropped 0 bases and J dropped 6 bases, with 18 bases sitting between them. Germline V CDR1 and CDR2: LNHNV, YYDKDF (reference sequence). The CDR3 loop spans 17 amino acids. The CDR3 is CATSRDSGTKSGQPQHF. The CDR3 DNA is TGTGCCACCAGCAGAGATTCCGGGACAAAAAGCGGTCAGCCCCAGCATTTT. The whole variable domain, filled in from reference TRBV15 and TRBJ1-5, reads DAMVIQNPRYQVTQFGKPVTLSCSQTLNHNVMYWYQQKSSQAPKLLFHYYDKDFNNEADTPDNFQSRRPNTSFCFLDIRSPGLGDTAMYLCATSRDSGTKSGQPQHFGDGTRLSIL.

This rearrangement joins TRBV7-9 to TRBJ2-1; 7 bases are shared with TRBD1. V was pared by 5 bases and J by 3 bases, with 13 bases of the junction left unmatched. The CDR3 has 17 residues. Germline CDR1 reads SEHNR; CDR2 reads FQNEAQ (reference sequence). CDR3 residues: CASSPNWDSPYYNEQFF. DNA for the CDR3: TGTGCCAGCAGCCCAAACTGGGACAGTCCGTACTACAATGAGCAGTTCTTC.

The J gene is TRBJ2-5, the V gene TRBV5-3; weak D call: TRBD2 (5 bases). TRBV5-3 is labeled an ORF, and its function is uncertain. CDR3 size: 17 residues. V was cut by 3 bases and J by 5 bases, with 23 bases left in between. The CDR3 sequence is CARSCRGGVRGWETQYF. The CDR3 DNA reads as TGTGCCAGAAGCTGCCGGGGTGGGGTCCGGGGTTGGGAGACCCAGTACTTC.

The chain links TRBV4-1 to TRBJ1-5; no clear D. The CDR3 has 16 residues. Trimming pared 1 base from V and 1 base from J, leaving 11 bases between. Germline loops: CDR1 MGHRA, CDR2 YSYEKL. Written as DNA, the CDR3 is TGCGCCAGCAGCCAAGTGAGGACTGGGAGCAATCAGCCCCAGCATTTT. Its translation: CASSQVRTGSNQPQHF.

In its sample, this clone was seen a few times. This chain connects TRBV28 to TRBJ1-2; D is uncertain. V was clipped by 6 bases and J by 6 bases, with 8 bases between them. Germline V gene lookup returns CDR1 MDHEN and CDR2 SYDVKM. The CDR3 runs 11 residues. CDR3 coding DNA: TGTGCCAGCAGGTACGAGCATGGCTACACCTTC. This sequence encodes CASRYEHGYTF.

This rearrangement joins TRBV28 to TRBJ2-5, with 8 bases aligning to TRBD1. Germline assignment: CDR1 MDHEN and CDR2 SYDVKM. This CDR3 spans 14 amino acids. V lost 6 bases and J lost 5; bases outside the gene matches: 8. CDR3 DNA sequence: TGTGCCAGCAGAGCCAGGGGGCGCGGGGAGACCCAGTACTTC. It encodes CASRARGRGETQYF.

The rearrangement joins TRBV2 to TRBJ1-5, with D possibly being TRBD1 (5 bases). Trimming pared 6 bases from V and 16 bases from J, leaving 22 bases between. Germline V gene data show CDR1 as SNHLY and CDR2 as FYNNEI. The length of the CDR3 is 13 residues. This chain's CDR3 is CASRVITTARYHF. In DNA, the CDR3 is TGTGCCAGCAGAGTGATTACGACAGCCCGTTACCATTTT.

The chain carries TRBV6-1 and TRBJ2-7; 7 bases align to TRBD1. The CDR3 spans 14 residues. Germline assignment: CDR1 MNHNS and CDR2 SASEGT. V shed 4 bases and J 5 bases; nucleotides not matched to a gene: 8. CDR3 sequence (DNA): TGTGCCAGCAGTGCGACAGGGAGACTGGACGAGCAGTACTTC. This encodes CASSATGRLDEQYF.

The chain joins TRBV4-2 to TRBJ1-6; TRBD1 matches 7 bases. CDR3 length: 23 residues. Germline V gives CDR1 LGHNA, CDR2 YNFKEQ. V shed 4 bases and J 4 bases; nucleotides not matched to a gene: 28. The DNA of the CDR3 is TGTGCCAGCAGCCCGGGGGCACAGGGGACGCTCGGGCACCCGCTTACATATAATTCACCCCTCCACTTT. It is translated as CASSPGAQGTLGHPLTYNSPLHF.

CDR3 sequence: CATQRRGYGYTF. The CDR3 DNA reads as TGTGCCACACAACGACGGGGCTATGGCTACACCTTC. The V gene is TRBV27, the J gene TRBJ1-2; D ambiguous. V gave up 10 bases and J gave up 4 bases, with 13 bases separating them. The CDR3 sequence is 12 residues long. The V gene's germline CDR1 is MNHEY and CDR2 SMNVEV (reference sequence).

The V and J genes are TRBV21-1 and TRBJ1-1. TRBV21-1 is flagged as a pseudogene. The length of the CDR3 is 16 residues. CDR3 nucleotide sequence: TGTGCCAGCAGCAAAGATTTGAGGGCGCGAGGGTCTGAAGCTTTCTTT. This gives the protein CASSKDLRARGSEAFF.

The gene calls are TRBV28 and TRBJ1-5; TRBD1 matches at 8 bases. This CDR3 comprises 18 residues. CDR1 is MDHEN, CDR2 SYDVKM, per germline. Trimming removed 5 bases from V and 7 bases from J; junction bases left unmatched: 19. CDR3: CASSPLPPPGQGEQPQHF. The CDR3 nucleotides are TGTGCCAGCAGTCCCTTACCCCCCCCTGGACAGGGTGAGCAGCCCCAGCATTTT.

V gene TRBV6-1 combines with J gene TRBJ1-5, with a possible D match to TRBD1 (5 bases). CDR1 and CDR2 (germline): MNHNS, SASEGT. The V and J ends lost 4 bases and 1 base respectively, with 5 bases between them. The CDR3 is made up of 13 amino acids. This CDR3 reads CASSAGSNQPQHF. The CDR3 nucleotides read TGTGCCAGCAGTGCAGGGAGCAATCAGCCCCAGCATTTT.

V usage is TRBV2 and J usage is TRBJ1-1; D is possibly TRBD1 (6 bases). With 6 bases removed from V and 1 base from J, the gap between germline ends came to 21 bases. The germline CDR1 and CDR2 sequences are SNHLY and FYNNEI. CDR3 length equals 17 residues. CDR3 loop: CASRYREFPLPNTEAFF. The CDR3 DNA reads as TGTGCCAGCAGGTACAGGGAGTTTCCGCTCCCGAACACTGAAGCTTTCTTT.

Note on this clone: At the DNA level, this CDR3 is encoded by other sequences in the same sample as well. The rearrangement links TRBV5-1 to TRBJ1-1; D gene uncertain. There are 12 residues in the CDR3. V lost 5 bases to trimming and J lost 2 bases, with 7 bases between them. Germline V gene sequence: CDR1 SGHRS, CDR2 YFSETQ. This CDR3 reads CASRQPNTEAFF. The DNA of the CDR3 is TGCGCCAGCAGACAGCCAAACACTGAAGCTTTCTTT. Combining the CDR3 with reference TRBV5-1 and TRBJ1-1 gives the whole variable domain KAGVTQTPRYLIKTRGQQVTLSCSPISGHRSVSWYQQTPGQGLQFLFEYFSETQRNKGNFPGRFSGRQFSNSRSEMNVSTLELGDSALYLCASRQPNTEAFFGQGTRLTVV.

The chain recombines TRBV7-2 with TRBJ2-1, with 7 positions matching TRBD2. Germline-derived CDR1 and CDR2 are SGHTA and FQGNSA. V shed 5 bases and J 2 bases; nucleotides not matched to a gene: 6. CDR3 size: 15 residues. The CDR3 region is CASSEVAGAYNEQFF. The CDR3 bases are TGTGCCAGCAGCGAGGTGGCGGGGGCCTACAATGAGCAGTTCTTC.